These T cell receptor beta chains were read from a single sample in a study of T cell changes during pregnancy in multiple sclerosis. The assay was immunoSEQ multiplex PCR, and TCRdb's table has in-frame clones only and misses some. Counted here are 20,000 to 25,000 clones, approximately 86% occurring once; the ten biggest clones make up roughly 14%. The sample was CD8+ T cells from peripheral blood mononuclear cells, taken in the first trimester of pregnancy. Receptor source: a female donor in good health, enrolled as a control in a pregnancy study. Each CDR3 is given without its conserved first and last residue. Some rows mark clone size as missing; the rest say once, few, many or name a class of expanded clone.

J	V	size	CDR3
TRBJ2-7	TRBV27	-	ASSLWGQGAPYEQY
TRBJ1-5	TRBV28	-	ASSLPPGAGQGSNQPQH
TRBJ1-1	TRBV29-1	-	SVVIGEAF
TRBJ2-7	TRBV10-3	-	AISPRTYYEQY
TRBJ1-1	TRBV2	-	ASTNSRPHTEAF
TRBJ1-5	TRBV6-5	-	ASSLDGGSQPQH
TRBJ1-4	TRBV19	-	ASSTDRDNEKLF
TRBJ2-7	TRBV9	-	ASSDGQGVGAYEQY
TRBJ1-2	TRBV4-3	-	ASSQLRRGGYGYT
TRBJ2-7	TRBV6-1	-	ARRDRPAYEQY
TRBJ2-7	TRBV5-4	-	ASSLDFHTFYEQY
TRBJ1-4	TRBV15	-	ATSRSRGATNEKLF
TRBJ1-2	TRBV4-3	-	ASSQETATGYGYT
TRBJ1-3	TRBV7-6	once	ASSDQDRERSGNTIY
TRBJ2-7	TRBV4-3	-	ASSQDQGIYEQY
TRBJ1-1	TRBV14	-	ASSQDPPGAEAF
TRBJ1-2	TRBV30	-	AWSPGTGNYGYT
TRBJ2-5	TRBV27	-	ASSPTGTSPETQY
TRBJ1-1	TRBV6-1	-	ASSEAQGQSNAAF
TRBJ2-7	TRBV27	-	ASSSLADEQY
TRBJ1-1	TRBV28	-	ASSSPRGRAEAF
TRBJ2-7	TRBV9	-	ASSSHSTGVTSYEQY
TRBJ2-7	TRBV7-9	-	ASSSRTSGGASHEQY
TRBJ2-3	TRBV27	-	ASSPRDRATDTQY
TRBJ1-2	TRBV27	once	ASSFRGYGYT
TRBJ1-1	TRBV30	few	AWRQNTEAF
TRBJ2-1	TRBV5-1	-	ASSPAAGSSYNEQF
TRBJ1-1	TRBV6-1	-	ASSEEGDGGAEAF
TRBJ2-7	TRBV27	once	ASSLSPTREQY
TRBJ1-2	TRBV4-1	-	ASSHSTFGQGAMGNYGYT
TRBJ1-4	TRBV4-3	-	ASSQDPRNEKLF
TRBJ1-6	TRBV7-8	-	ASSWGQGLDSTLH
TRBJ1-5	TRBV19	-	ASSNPYTGPNQPQH
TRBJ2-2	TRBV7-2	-	ASSLWQGTGELF
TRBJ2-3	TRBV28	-	ASSLTGLAFTDTQY
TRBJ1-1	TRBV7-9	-	ASTIGGTEAF
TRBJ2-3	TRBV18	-	ASSPQTSGLTDTQY
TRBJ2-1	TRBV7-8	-	ASSLTGGSYNEQF
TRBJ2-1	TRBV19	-	ASSGFGPRGGNEQF
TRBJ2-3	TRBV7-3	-	ASGLGRGSDTQY
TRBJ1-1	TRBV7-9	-	ASSPGTGAGIWTEAF
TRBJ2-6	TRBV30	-	AWSGGSGANVLT
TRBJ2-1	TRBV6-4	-	ASSDEAGVGYNEQF
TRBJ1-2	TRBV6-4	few	ASSDSGTGGHGYT
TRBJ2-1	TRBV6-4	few	ASSDGTSSGNEQF
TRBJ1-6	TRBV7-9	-	ASSPRDRGGPINSPLH
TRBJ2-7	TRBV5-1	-	ASSLSGEQY
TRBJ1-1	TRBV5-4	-	ASSVGQGARGNTEAF